These T cell receptor beta chains were read from a single sample in a study of blood T cell repertoires in COVID-19. Clones were sequenced by immunoSEQ multiplex PCR, and TCRdb holds only the in-frame ones, with some missing. Of around 89,000 clones in the sample, around 88% were seen once. Source material: peripheral blood. The receptor set was obtained from a man in his fifties or sixties with acute or convalescent COVID-19. Both conserved end residues are part of each CDR3. D genes are given only for firm matches. The size field is filled for only some rows; it gives once, few, many or a size class.

>NA|TRBJ2-1|TRBD1|TRBV6-5
CASSYTGTGLHNEQFF
TGTGCCAGCAGTTACACCGGGACAGGGCTCCACAATGAGCAGTTCTTC
>NA|TRBJ2-5|TRBD2|TRBV5-6
CASSSTKRGSGETQYF
TGTGCCAGCAGCTCCACCAAGCGGGGATCGGGAGAGACCCAGTACTTC
>NA|TRBJ2-1|TRBD2|TRBV4-2
CASSPGLAGQNNEQFF
TGTGCCAGCAGCCCCGGACTAGCGGGACAAAACAATGAGCAGTTCTTC
>NA|TRBJ2-7|NA|TRBV19
CASSIRLSSYEQYF
TGTGCCAGTAGTATCCGCCTGAGCTCCTACGAGCAGTACTTC
>NA|TRBJ2-7|TRBD2|TRBV9
CASSEGLAGGAYEQYF
TGTGCCAGCAGCGAGGGACTAGCGGGAGGAGCGTACGAGCAGTACTTC
>many|TRBJ1-2|TRBD1|TRBV9
CASSVDGTGNYGYTF
TGTGCCAGCAGCGTTGACGGGACAGGGAACTATGGCTACACCTTC
>NA|TRBJ1-5|NA|TRBV28
CASSLDSSNQPQHF
TGTGCCAGCAGTTTAGACAGTAGCAATCAGCCCCAGCATTTT
>NA|TRBJ2-1|TRBD1|TRBV5-4
CASSLDGQGYNEQFF
TGTGCCAGCAGCTTGGACGGACAGGGGTACAATGAGCAGTTCTTC
>NA|TRBJ1-4|NA|TRBV5-1
CASSSSGRTNEKLFF
TGCGCCAGCAGCTCCTCCGGGAGAACTAATGAAAAACTGTTTTTT
>NA|TRBJ2-3|NA|TRBV6-1
CASSDPPADTQYF
TGTGCCAGCAGTGACCCCCCCGCAGATACGCAGTATTTT
>few|TRBJ1-1|NA|TRBV27
CASSLSIWGRKNTEAFF
TGTGCCAGCAGTCTCTCTATCTGGGGCAGAAAGAACACTGAAGCTTTCTTT
>NA|TRBJ2-1|TRBD2|TRBV2
CASSEPGLAGNDEQFF
TGTGCCAGCAGTGAACCGGGACTAGCGGGCAATGATGAGCAGTTCTTC
>NA|TRBJ1-6|TRBD1|TRBV6-5
CASRGQGHGSPLHF
TGTGCCAGCAGGGGACAGGGGCACGGTTCACCCCTCCACTTT
>NA|TRBJ2-2|NA|TRBV6-5
CASSWNTGELFF
TGTGCCAGCTCCTGGAACACCGGGGAGCTGTTTTTT
>NA|TRBJ2-7|TRBD2|TRBV5-1
CASSLGLAGDVQYF
TGCGCCAGCAGCTTGGGGCTAGCGGGAGATGTGCAGTACTTC
>NA|TRBJ2-1|NA|TRBV19
CASSISGSVNEQFF
TGTGCCAGTAGTATCTCCGGGTCCGTTAATGAGCAGTTCTTC
>NA|TRBJ2-1|NA|TRBV10-3
CAIRGSSGGDNNEQFF
TGTGCCATCAGAGGTAGTAGCGGAGGGGATAACAATGAGCAGTTCTTC
>NA|TRBJ2-7|NA|TRBV30
CAWPAPGTRLYEQYF
TGTGCCTGGCCTGCTCCCGGGACACGACTCTACGAGCAGTACTTC
>NA|TRBJ2-7|TRBD1|TRBV6-2/TRBV6-3
CASSQNRGPYYEQYF
TGTGCCAGCAGCCAAAACAGGGGGCCTTACTACGAGCAGTACTTC
>NA|TRBJ2-1|NA|TRBV12-1
CASSLRGSGSYNEQFF
TGTGCCAGCAGCTTACGGGGTTCGGGCTCCTACAATGAGCAGTTCTTC
>NA|TRBJ2-5|NA|TRBV21-1
CASSKPSEGFPETQYF
TGTGCCAGCAGCAAACCTTCAGAGGGTTTCCCTGAGACCCAGTACTTC
>once|TRBJ1-2|TRBD1|TRBV30
CAAGDPLTGGGGYTF
TGTGCCGCCGGGGATCCCTTAACAGGGGGCGGTGGCTACACCTTC
>NA|TRBJ2-3|TRBD1|TRBV6-5
CASRGQGIPDTQYF
TGTGCCAGCAGGGGACAGGGGATCCCAGATACGCAGTATTTT
>once|TRBJ1-2|TRBD1|TRBV28
CASSSPLTGASYGYTF
TGTGCCAGCAGTTCTCCCCTGACAGGGGCTTCGTATGGCTACACCTTC
>NA|TRBJ1-2|NA|TRBV2
CASSDRQGYTF
TGTGCCAGCAGTGATCGTCAGGGCTACACCTTC
>few|TRBJ1-1|NA|TRBV6-2/TRBV6-3
CASSYPVNTEAFF
TGTGCCAGCAGTTACCCGGTAAACACTGAAGCTTTCTTT
>NA|TRBJ1-5|TRBD1|TRBV28
CASGGTGNNQPQHF
TGTGCCAGCGGAGGGACAGGGAACAACCAGCCCCAGCATTTT
>NA|TRBJ2-1|NA|TRBV6-5
CASSEGGGPLNEQFF
TGTGCCAGCTCGGAAGGGGGAGGGCCATTGAATGAGCAGTTCTTC
>NA|TRBJ1-4|TRBD1|TRBV6-1
CASSGIQGAATNEKLFF
TGTGCCAGCAGTGGCATTCAGGGGGCGGCAACTAATGAAAAACTGTTTTTT
>NA|TRBJ1-2|TRBD1|TRBV27
CASSRGQNVNYGYTF
TGTGCCAGCAGCCGGGGACAGAACGTAAACTATGGCTACACCTTC
>NA|TRBJ2-5|NA|TRBV5-1
CASSLQGLETQYF
TGCGCCAGCAGCTTACAGGGCCTAGAGACCCAGTACTTC
>NA|TRBJ1-1|TRBD1|TRBV7-8
CASSLDRGNTEAFF
TGCGCCAGCAGCTTAGACAGGGGGAACACTGAAGCTTTCTTT
>NA|TRBJ2-5|TRBD2|TRBV5-1
CASSPTVLAVQETQYF
TGCGCCAGCAGCCCCACCGTACTAGCGGTCCAAGAGACCCAGTACTTC
>few|TRBJ1-1|TRBD1|TRBV11-1
CASSPDRYTEAFF
TGTGCCAGCAGTCCGGACAGGTACACTGAAGCTTTCTTT
>NA|TRBJ1-3|NA|TRBV3-1/TRBV3-2
CASSRGFLGNTIYF
TGTGCCAGCAGCCGAGGGTTTTTAGGAAACACCATATATTTT
>NA|TRBJ1-2|TRBD1|TRBV19
CASYPIHTGEAYGYTF
TGTGCCAGTTACCCCATCCATACAGGGGAGGCCTATGGCTACACCTTC
>NA|TRBJ1-2|NA|TRBV6-4
CASRIRDTANYGYTF
TGTGCCAGCCGAATCCGGGACACTGCTAACTATGGCTACACCTTC
>NA|TRBJ1-6|NA|TRBV27
CASSLRSGGSYNSPLHF
TGTGCCAGCAGTTTACGGTCGGGGGGCTCCTATAATTCACCCCTCCACTTT
>once|TRBJ2-2|TRBD2|TRBV19
CASRSGTNTGELFF
TGTGCCAGTAGATCCGGGACTAATACCGGGGAGCTGTTTTTT
>NA|TRBJ1-2|NA|TRBV6-5
CASSTAGKRYGYTF
TGTGCCAGCAGTACTGCAGGGAAACGTTATGGCTACACCTTC
>NA|TRBJ2-1|TRBD2|TRBV7-3
CASSSSGGSYNEQFF
TGTGCCAGCAGCTCAAGCGGGGGGTCCTACAATGAGCAGTTCTTC